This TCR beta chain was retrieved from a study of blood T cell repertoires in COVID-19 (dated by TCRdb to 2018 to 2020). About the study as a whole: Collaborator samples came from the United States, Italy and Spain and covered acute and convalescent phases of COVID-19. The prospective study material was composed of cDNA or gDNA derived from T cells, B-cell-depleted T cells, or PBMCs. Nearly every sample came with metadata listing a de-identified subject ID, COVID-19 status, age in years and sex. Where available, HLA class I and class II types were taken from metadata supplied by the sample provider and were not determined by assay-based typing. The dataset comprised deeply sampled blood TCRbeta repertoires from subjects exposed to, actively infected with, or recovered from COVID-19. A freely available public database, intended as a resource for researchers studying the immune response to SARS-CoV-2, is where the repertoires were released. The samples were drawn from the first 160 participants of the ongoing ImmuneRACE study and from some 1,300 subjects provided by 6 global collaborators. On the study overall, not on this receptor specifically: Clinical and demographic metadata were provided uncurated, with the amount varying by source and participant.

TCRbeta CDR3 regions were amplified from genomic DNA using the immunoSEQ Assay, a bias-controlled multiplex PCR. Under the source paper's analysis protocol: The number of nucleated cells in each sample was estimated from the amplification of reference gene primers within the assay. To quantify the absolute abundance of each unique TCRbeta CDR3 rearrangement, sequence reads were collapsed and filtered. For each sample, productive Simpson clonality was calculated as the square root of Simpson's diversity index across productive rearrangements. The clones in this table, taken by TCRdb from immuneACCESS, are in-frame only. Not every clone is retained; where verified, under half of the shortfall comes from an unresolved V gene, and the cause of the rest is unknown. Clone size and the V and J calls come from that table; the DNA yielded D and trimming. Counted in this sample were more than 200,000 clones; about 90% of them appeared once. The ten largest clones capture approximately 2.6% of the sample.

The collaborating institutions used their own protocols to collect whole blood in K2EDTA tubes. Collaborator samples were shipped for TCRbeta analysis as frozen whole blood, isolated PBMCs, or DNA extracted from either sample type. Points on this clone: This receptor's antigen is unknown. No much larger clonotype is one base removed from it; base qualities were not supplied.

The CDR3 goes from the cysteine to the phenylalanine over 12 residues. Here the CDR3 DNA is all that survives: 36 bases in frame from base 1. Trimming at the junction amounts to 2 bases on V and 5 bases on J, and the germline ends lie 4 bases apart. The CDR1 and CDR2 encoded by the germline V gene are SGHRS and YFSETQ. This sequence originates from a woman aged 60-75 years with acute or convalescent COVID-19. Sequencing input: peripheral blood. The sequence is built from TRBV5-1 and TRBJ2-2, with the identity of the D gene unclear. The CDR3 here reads CASSFSTGELFF. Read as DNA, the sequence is TGCGCCAGCAGCTTTAGTACCGGGGAGCTGTTTTTT.